This entry lists 19 T cell receptor beta chains sequenced from one sample in a study of blood T cell repertoires in COVID-19 (TCRdb year 2020). Preparation of the library involved the immunoSEQ multiplex PCR assay. Drawn from immuneACCESS, this table holds only the in-frame rearrangements with V and J called that TCRdb kept. Clones are partly lost; checked studies trace under half to an unresolved V gene and leave the rest unexplained. For this sample there are about 150,000 clones; 75% to 85% appear just once. Jointly, the top ten make up roughly 0.6% of the sample. Sequenced sample: peripheral blood. These TCRs come from a man aged 55 to 70 with acute or convalescent COVID-19.

The V gene is TRBV2, the J gene TRBJ2-3, with 7 nucleotides matching TRBD1. This CDR3 is 15 amino acids long. Germline assignment: CDR1 SNHLY and CDR2 FYNNEI. The V segment lost 5 bases and the J segment 2 bases; nucleotides outside the gene matches: 7. The CDR3 protein is CASSPGQPPTDTQYF. CDR3 bases: TGTGCCAGCAGTCCGGGACAGCCCCCCACAGATACGCAGTATTTT.

The chain has TRBV15 and TRBJ1-6; 7 bases fit TRBD1. Germline-derived CDR1 and CDR2 are LNHNV and YYDKDF (reference sequence). The CDR3 is made up of 16 amino acids. V lost 0 bases, J lost 7 bases, and 6 bases stayed unmatched. The CDR3 region is CATSRDRSRGNSPLHF. In DNA, the CDR3 is TGTGCCACCAGCAGAGATCGAAGCAGGGGGAATTCACCCCTCCACTTT. Drawing the rest from reference TRBV15 and TRBJ1-6, the complete variable domain is DAMVIQNPRYQVTQFGKPVTLSCSQTLNHNVMYWYQQKSSQAPKLLFHYYDKDFNNEADTPDNFQSRRPNTSFCFLDIRSPGLGDTAMYLCATSRDRSRGNSPLHFGNGTRLTVT.

J is TRBJ2-1 and V is TRBV9; D gene unclear. Germline CDR1 reads SGDLS; CDR2 reads YYNGEE. Trimming cost V 4 bases and J 0 bases, with 14 bases left between them. CDR3 length: 16 amino acids. The CDR3 coding sequence is TGTGCCAGCAGCCCCAACCTTCTACCCTCCTACAATGAGCAGTTCTTC. Amino acid sequence: CASSPNLLPSYNEQFF.

The chain has TRBV5-5 and TRBJ2-2; 8 nucleotides match TRBD1. J lost 4 bases, V lost 3 bases, and 8 bases had no gene match. CDR1 is SGHKS, CDR2 YYEKEE, per germline (reference sequence). The CDR3 length is 16 residues. CDR3 in amino acids: CASSYRTGKFTGELFF. The CDR3, as DNA: TGTGCCAGCAGCTATCGGACAGGGAAGTTCACCGGGGAGCTGTTTTTT.

V and J are TRBV10-1 and TRBJ2-6; 8 positions match TRBD1. This CDR3 is built from 17 residues. In germline, CDR1 is WNHNN, CDR2 SYGVQD (reference sequence). V lost 4 bases to trimming and J lost 0 bases; unmatched junction nucleotides: 5. The CDR3 reads CASSVGRGPSGANVLTF. DNA of the CDR3: TGCGCCAGCAGTGTGGGCAGGGGGCCCTCTGGGGCCAACGTCCTGACTTTC.

This clone showed up just a few times. The chain combines TRBV7-2 with TRBJ2-1, with D unresolved. V was pared by 2 bases and J by 1 base, with 6 bases between. The CDR3 loop spans 14 amino acids. Germline assignment: CDR1 SGHTA and CDR2 FQGNSA. Here the CDR3 DNA reads TGTGCCAGCAGCTTATCACTGTCCTACAATGAGCAGTTCTTC. It translates to CASSLSLSYNEQFF.

CDR3 bases: TGTGCCACGCACAGGGAATCCCGTAACACTGAAGCTTTCTTT. Residues: CATHRESRNTEAFF. The V call is TRBV10-3, the J call TRBJ1-1, with a possible D match to TRBD1 (6 bases). This CDR3 contains 14 residues. V lost 10 bases and J lost 2, with 17 bases in between. Germline values: CDR1 ENHRY, CDR2 SYGVKD.

The V and J genes are TRBV7-6 and TRBJ1-3; 8 bases agree with TRBD1. V shed 5 bases, J shed 4 bases, and the junction held 7 bases outside the gene matches. Germline V lookup: CDR1 SGHVS, CDR2 FNYEAQ. This CDR3 region has 15 residues. The CDR3 DNA follows: TGTGCCAGCAGCGCTAAGACAGGGGCCGGAAACACCATATATTTT. Translation: CASSAKTGAGNTIYF.

The chain combines TRBV10-3 with TRBJ2-5; TRBD2 matches 8 bases. The CDR3 has 15 amino acids. Trimming took 11 bases from V and 2 from J; bases not matched to a gene: 13. The germline V gene has CDR1 ENHRY and CDR2 SYGVKD. The CDR3 region has the DNA TGTGCCGCCACCCCAGGCGGCGGGGGGCAAGAGACCCAGTACTTC. Protein: CAATPGGGGQETQYF.

V and J are TRBV6-5 and TRBJ1-6; weak D call: TRBD1 (5 bases). CDR1 and CDR2 (germline): MNHEY, SVGAGI. V was trimmed by 2 bases and J by 7 bases, leaving 12 bases between them. The length of the CDR3 is 15 residues. CDR3 nucleotide sequence: TGTGCCAGCAGTTACGGCGGGAGGGGAAATTCACCCCTCCACTTT. Its protein is CASSYGGRGNSPLHF.

This CDR3 reads CASSLTGRSNQPQHF. CDR3 DNA sequence: TGCGCCAGCAGCTTGACAGGGAGAAGCAATCAGCCCCAGCATTTT. V gene TRBV5-1 combines with J gene TRBJ1-5; D is perhaps TRBD1 (6 bases). Germline CDR1 SGHRS, CDR2 YFSETQ. The CDR3 sequence is 15 residues long. Trimming removed 1 base from V and 1 base from J, with 9 bases in between.

This clone appeared a few times. The chain is built from TRBV23-1 and TRBJ2-7; tentatively, D is TRBD2 (7 bases). TRBV23-1 is an ORF for which the function is uncertain. This CDR3 has 15 residues. Trimming took 1 base from V and 4 from J, leaving 14 bases between them. The CDR3 reads CASSQLRGGEYEQYF. Here the CDR3 DNA reads TGCGCCAGCAGTCAATTAAGAGGGGGGGAGTACGAGCAGTACTTC.

The chain joins TRBV6-5 to TRBJ2-7; tentatively, D is TRBD2 (6 bases). The V gene's germline CDR1 is MNHEY and CDR2 SVGAGI. The CDR3 loop spans 11 amino acids. Trimming took off 2 bases at V and 7 bases at J, with 6 bases between the two ends. CDR3 sequence (DNA): TGTGCCAGCAGTTACGGAGGGGAGCAGTACTTC. The encoded protein is CASSYGGEQYF.

V and J are TRBV19 and TRBJ2-3; 9 positions match TRBD1. CDR3 length: 16 residues. Losses at the gene ends were 6 bases for V and 6 bases for J; bases not matched to a gene: 13. From germline, CDR1 is LNHDA and CDR2 SQIVND (reference sequence). The DNA of the CDR3 is TGTGCCAGTAGGACGCTTGGGGGACAGGGACGTGATACGCAGTATTTT. It specifies CASRTLGGQGRDTQYF.

In DNA form, the CDR3 reads TGTGCCACAGCCGACGGGTCAATCACAGATACGCAGTATTTT. Protein product: CATADGSITDTQYF. The chain recombines TRBV24-1 with TRBJ2-3; D call uncertain. V was pared by 10 bases and J by 2 bases, with 15 bases between. The CDR3 sequence is 14 residues long. CDR1 is KGHDR, CDR2 SFDVKD, per germline.

The rearrangement uses TRBV9 and TRBJ1-2; 7 bases agree with TRBD1. Germline V lookup: CDR1 SGDLS, CDR2 YYNGEE. The CDR3 loop spans 13 amino acids. The J segment lost 6 bases and the V segment lost 2 bases, leaving 4 bases of the junction unmatched. The CDR3 loop reads CASSVEGAHGYTF. CDR3 nucleotides: TGTGCCAGCAGCGTGGAGGGGGCTCATGGCTACACCTTC.

The chain couples TRBV2 to TRBJ2-7, with D unclear. Germline values: CDR1 SNHLY, CDR2 FYNNEI. The CDR3 spans 10 residues. Trimming shortened V by 8 bases and J by 6 bases, and 8 bases separated the two germline ends. CDR3 in DNA: TGTGCCAGCGCGGAAGGCGAGCAGTACTTC. It translates to CASAEGEQYF. The full variable domain, its missing parts supplied by reference TRBV2 and TRBJ2-7, is EPEVTQTPSHQVTQMGQEVILRCVPISNHLYFYWYRQILGQKVEFLVSFYNNEISEKSEIFDDQFSVERPDGSNFTLKIRSTKLEDSAMYFCASAEGEQYFGPGTRLTVT.

The chain has TRBV6-5 and TRBJ2-1; tentative D call: TRBD1 (5 bases). The germline CDR1 and CDR2 sequences are MNHEY and SVGAGI. The CDR3 is made up of 12 amino acids. V gave up 6 bases and J gave up 8 bases, with 11 bases separating them. The CDR3 nucleotides read TGTGCCAGCAGCATCATCAGGGATGAGCAGTTCTTC. It translates to CASSIIRDEQFF.

This chain connects TRBV6-5 to TRBJ1-1; 7 nucleotides match TRBD1. Germline V CDR1 and CDR2: MNHEY, SVGAGI. The CDR3 loop spans 14 amino acids. V lost 6 bases to trimming and J lost 4 bases; unmatched junction nucleotides: 8. The CDR3 loop reads CASSIRQGGTEAFF. CDR3 DNA sequence: TGTGCCAGCAGCATCAGACAGGGAGGCACTGAAGCTTTCTTT.